The present T cell receptor beta chain was sequenced within a study of type 1 and type 2 diabetes patients. Study-level background: Participants included type 1 and type 2 diabetes patients plus nondiabetic controls.

V lost 4 bases to trimming and J lost 2 bases, with 23 bases between them. Looked up from germline, CDR1 is MDHEN and CDR2 is SYDVKM. This CDR3 has 18 amino acids. PCR was run on genomic DNA. A primer set of 30 forward and 13 reverse primers amplified the CDR3. One entry per CDR3 protein, called by TCRdb with MiXCR from the multiplex PCR reads. The repertoire has approximately 260,000 distinct CDR3 sequences, approximately 45% of them found once; the top ten carry roughly 13%. This clonotype was seen a handful of times. The source material was peripheral blood mononuclear cells (PBMCs). V gene TRBV28 combines with J gene TRBJ2-5; D is unresolved. This sequence originates from a man between 18 and 29 years old with type 2 diabetes. Here the CDR3 reads CASSSPAQVSDLQETQYF. The CDR3 DNA follows: TGTGCCAGCAGTTCCCCCGCCCAAGTGAGTGATCTACAAGAGACCCAGTACTTC.